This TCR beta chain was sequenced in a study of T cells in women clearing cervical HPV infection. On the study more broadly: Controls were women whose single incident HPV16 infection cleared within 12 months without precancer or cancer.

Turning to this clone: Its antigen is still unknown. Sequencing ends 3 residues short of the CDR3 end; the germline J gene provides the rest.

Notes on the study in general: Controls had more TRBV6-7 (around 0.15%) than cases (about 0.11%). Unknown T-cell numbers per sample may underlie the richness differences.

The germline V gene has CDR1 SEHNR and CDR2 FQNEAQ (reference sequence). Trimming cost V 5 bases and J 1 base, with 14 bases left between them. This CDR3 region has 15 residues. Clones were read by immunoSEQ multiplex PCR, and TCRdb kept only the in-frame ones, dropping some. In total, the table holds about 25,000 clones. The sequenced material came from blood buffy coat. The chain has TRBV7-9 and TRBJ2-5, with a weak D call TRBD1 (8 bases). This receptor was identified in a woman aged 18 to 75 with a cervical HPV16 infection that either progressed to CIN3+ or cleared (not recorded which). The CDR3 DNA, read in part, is TGTGCCAGCAGCAACAGGGGGGGCCTCCAAGAGACC. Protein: CASSNRGGLQET. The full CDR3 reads CASSNRGGLQETQYF.